This is a list of T cell receptor beta chains from one sample in a study of CD8 T cells in Susac syndrome. TCRdb reprocessed the immunoSEQ multiplex PCR reads via MiXCR and lists one record per CDR3 protein. Seen here are more than 150,000 distinct CDR3 sequences, approximately 94% observed once, and the top ten hold around 0.12%. Sequenced: CD4+ T cells from PBMCs. These receptors were obtained from a human donor with Susac syndrome. CDR3s include the opening cysteine and the closing phenylalanine or tryptophan. Fields, in order: J gene, D gene, V gene, CDR3 DNA, CDR3 protein. D genes are given only for firm matches.

j_gene: TRBJ1-5
d_gene: NA
v_gene: TRBV29-1
CDR3nt: TGCAGCGTTGGGCACAGTGATCAGCCCCAGCATTTT
CDR3aa: CSVGHSDQPQHF

j_gene: TRBJ1-2
d_gene: TRBD1
v_gene: TRBV6-2/TRBV6-3
CDR3nt: TGTGCCAGCAGTTCAGGGGGCGCGAAAGCTAACTATGGCTACACCTTC
CDR3aa: CASSSGGAKANYGYTF

j_gene: TRBJ2-2
d_gene: NA
v_gene: TRBV7-3
CDR3nt: TGTGCCAGCGGGGAGTTTTCCGGGGAGCTGTTTTTT
CDR3aa: CASGEFSGELFF

j_gene: TRBJ2-4
d_gene: NA
v_gene: TRBV18
CDR3nt: TGTGCCAGCTCACCGGGGACCTCGGGAGTGTCGATTCAGTACTTC
CDR3aa: CASSPGTSGVSIQYF

j_gene: TRBJ1-1
d_gene: NA
v_gene: TRBV29-1
CDR3nt: TGCAGCTTCCTCGGGCCATCGAATGAAGCTTTCTTT
CDR3aa: CSFLGPSNEAFF

j_gene: TRBJ2-2
d_gene: NA
v_gene: TRBV7-9
CDR3nt: TGTGCCAGCAGCCTGGACCGGGAGCTGTTTTTT
CDR3aa: CASSLDRELFF

j_gene: TRBJ2-3
d_gene: NA
v_gene: TRBV9
CDR3nt: TGTGCCAGCAGCGTAGGGGGGGTAGATCTTCGGGCTACGCAGTATTTT
CDR3aa: CASSVGGVDLRATQYF

j_gene: TRBJ2-7
d_gene: NA
v_gene: TRBV19
CDR3nt: TGTGCCAGTAGTCCTCCGCAGGCCGGCTCCTACGAGCAGTACTTC
CDR3aa: CASSPPQAGSYEQYF

j_gene: TRBJ2-5
d_gene: TRBD2
v_gene: TRBV30
CDR3nt: TGTGCCTGGAGGCTCGGGAGGGAGCGGGAAGAGACCCAGTACTTC
CDR3aa: CAWRLGREREETQYF

j_gene: TRBJ2-1
d_gene: TRBD2
v_gene: TRBV5-1
CDR3nt: TGCGCCAGCAGCCCGCTAGCGGGATCCTACAATGAGCAGTTCTTC
CDR3aa: CASSPLAGSYNEQFF

j_gene: TRBJ2-7
d_gene: NA
v_gene: TRBV20-1
CDR3nt: TGCAGTGCTAGAGGCAATCCCGTAACCTACGAGCAGTACTTC
CDR3aa: CSARGNPVTYEQYF

j_gene: TRBJ2-1
d_gene: TRBD1
v_gene: TRBV29-1
CDR3nt: TGCAGCGTTGAATGGACAGGGTTCGGTGAGCAGTTCTTC
CDR3aa: CSVEWTGFGEQFF

j_gene: TRBJ1-6
d_gene: NA
v_gene: TRBV27
CDR3nt: TGTGCCAGCAGCCCACAGCAGGGTACTTCACCCCTCCACTTT
CDR3aa: CASSPQQGTSPLHF

j_gene: TRBJ2-5
d_gene: NA
v_gene: TRBV5-1
CDR3nt: TGCGCCAGCAGCTTGCTGGGGTCCCAAGAGACCCAGTACTTC
CDR3aa: CASSLLGSQETQYF

j_gene: TRBJ1-5
d_gene: TRBD1
v_gene: TRBV7-9
CDR3nt: TGTGCCAGCAGTCGAGGGGGCAATTTTCAGCCCCAGCATTTT
CDR3aa: CASSRGGNFQPQHF